This note documents a single T cell receptor beta chain sequence. Its target is unknown. Germline-derived CDR1 and CDR2 are MNHEY and SMNVEV (reference sequence). The CDR3 contains 11 residues. V lost 6 bases and J lost 4, with 4 bases in between. Sequenced by immunoSEQ multiplex PCR; TCRdb stores in-frame clones only, minus some. Among 15,000 to 20,000 clones listed, more than 75% were seen once. The source of the sample is a study of radiotherapy plus CTLA-4 blockade in lung cancer. Across the study: Objective responses were seen in about a sixth of patients, disease control in about 33%.

Study-wide results and caveats: In blood, tumor-derived TCR clones expanded after radiotherapy plus ipilimumab. With interferon-beta, early dynamics of blood T cell clones were reported to best predict response.

Chemo-refractory metastatic non-small-cell lung cancer patients underwent focal radiation alongside CTLA-4 blockade with ipilimumab. This receptor was identified in a human donor with non-small cell lung cancer whose response to radiotherapy plus ipilimumab could not be evaluated. V is TRBV27 and J is TRBJ1-3; no reliable D call. Source: peripheral blood, taken from a patient treated with radiotherapy plus ipilimumab. This CDR3 is CASSRGNTIYF. The CDR3 DNA reads as TGTGCCAGCAGCCGGGGAAACACCATATATTTT.